This TCR beta chain is from a study of memory CD4+ T cells and cytomegalovirus serostatus. This CDR3 has 15 amino acids. The germline CDR1 and CDR2 sequences are MGHRA and YSYEKL. With 1 base clipped from V and 8 bases from J, the junction kept 7 bases outside the gene matches. As regards this clone: Its specificity is not known.

TCRdb's table, derived via immunoSEQ multiplex PCR, lists solely in-frame clones and lacks some. The sample contains about 61,000 clones, 75% to 85% of which appear only once. The sort gate was single viable CD3+CD4+CD8-CD45RO+ cells for memory CD4+ T cells. Study-wide results and limits: Suggested: most of the CMV-linked TCR signature lies in CD4+ memory cells.

V gene TRBV4-1 combines with J gene TRBJ2-1; TRBD2 agrees at 8 bases. The receptor's source is an adult in good health and CMV-seronegative. What was sequenced was memory CD4+ T cells from blood. Written as DNA, the CDR3 is TGCGCCAGCAGCCAAGGGAATAGCGGGATCGATGAGCAGTTCTTC. This codes for CASSQGNSGIDEQFF.